What follows are 20 T cell receptor beta chains derived from one specimen sequenced in a study of blood T cell repertoires in COVID-19. Some clones are missing from TCRdb's copy, which holds only in-frame ones; the method was immunoSEQ multiplex PCR. The sample lists roughly 57,000 clones, about 89% occurring once. Sequenced sample: peripheral blood. These TCRs come from a man in his 60s with active or convalescent COVID-19.

The V and J genes are TRBV3-1 (or the pseudogene TRBV3-2) and TRBJ1-2; 9 bases are shared with TRBD1. V shed 4 bases and J 4 bases; nucleotides not matched to a gene: 7. CDR3 size: 15 residues. From germline, CDR1 is LGHDT and CDR2 YNNKEL (reference sequence). CDR3 sequence (DNA): TGTGCCAGCAGCCCCTGGGACAGGGAGGCCTATGGCTACACCTTC. Its translation is CASSPWDREAYGYTF.

CDR3 coding DNA: TGTGCCAGCAGCTTTGAAGGGGGACAGGGAGGAAACACCATATATTTT. Protein: CASSFEGGQGGNTIYF. V gene TRBV5-5 combines with J gene TRBJ1-3; 9 bases fit TRBD1. With 2 bases clipped from V and 4 bases from J, the junction kept 7 bases outside the gene matches. The CDR3 is made up of 16 amino acids. Germline values: CDR1 SGHKS, CDR2 YYEKEE (reference sequence).

This clone was seen just once. In nucleotides, the CDR3 is TGTGCCAGCTCACCCCAGGGACTAGCGGGGGGCGCAGATACGCAGTATTTT. Translated: CASSPQGLAGGADTQYF. J is TRBJ2-3 and V is TRBV18; 15 bases match TRBD2. V shed 3 bases, J shed 4 bases, and the junction held 5 bases outside the gene matches. This CDR3 spans 17 amino acids. Germline lookup yields CDR1 KGHSH and CDR2 LQKENI.

The chain uses TRBV2 and TRBJ2-7; 13 positions agree with TRBD2. The CDR3 is 18 residues long. The germline V gene has CDR1 SNHLY and CDR2 FYNNEI. The junction had 10 bases not matched to a gene; V was cut back by 5 bases and J by 0 bases. Written as DNA, the CDR3 is TGTGCCAGCAGTTCCGGGACGACTAGCGGGAGGAGCTCCTACGAGCAGTACTTC. Its translation: CASSSGTTSGRSSYEQYF.

V and J are TRBV7-2 and TRBJ2-1; no clear D gene. The V end lost 1 base, the J end lost 6 bases, and 10 bases lay between the germline ends. Looked up from germline, CDR1 is SGHTA and CDR2 is FQGNSA. The CDR3 covers 14 residues. The CDR3 loop is CASSLGVSPNEQFF. DNA for the CDR3: TGTGCCAGCAGCTTAGGTGTTAGCCCCAATGAGCAGTTCTTC.

This rearrangement joins TRBV5-4 to TRBJ1-1; 9 bases agree with TRBD1. The CDR3 length is 16 residues. The trim removed 2 bases at V and 3 bases at J, leaving 8 bases unmatched. Germline V gene lookup returns CDR1 SGHNT and CDR2 YYREEE (reference sequence). DNA of the CDR3: TGTGCCAGCAGCTTACAGGGGGCAGGGAGGTACACTGAAGCTTTCTTT. Residues: CASSLQGAGRYTEAFF.

The sample holds one count of this clone. The chain employs TRBV28 and TRBJ1-4; D possibly corresponds to TRBD1 (6 bases). CDR1 is MDHEN and CDR2 is SYDVKM in the germline V gene. V shed 10 bases and J shed 5 bases, with 14 bases lying between them. CDR3 size: 13 residues. The CDR3 DNA reads TGTGCCACCCAGGGACAAAAGAATGAAAAACTGTTTTTT. Its translation is CATQGQKNEKLFF.

This clone is medium-sized within its sample. The chain combines TRBV9 with TRBJ1-1; 9 bases align to TRBD1. V was clipped by 4 bases and J by 3 bases; unmatched bases: 4. This CDR3 has 14 amino acids. Looked up from germline, CDR1 is SGDLS and CDR2 is YYNGEE. The CDR3 DNA follows: TGTGCCAGCAGCTTGGGACAGGGCCACACTGAAGCTTTCTTT. This gives the protein CASSLGQGHTEAFF.

The chain carries TRBV4-2 and TRBJ1-6; possibly TRBD1 for D (5 bases). Germline lookup yields CDR1 LGHNA and CDR2 YNFKEQ. V was trimmed by 0 bases and J by 6 bases, leaving 18 bases between them. The CDR3 is 18 amino acids. The CDR3 DNA is TGTGCCAGCAGCCAAGATGTGTACAGGCCCGGGGGTAATTCACCCCTCCACTTT. Amino acid sequence: CASSQDVYRPGGNSPLHF.

This chain uses TRBV7-8 with TRBJ1-5; D is unresolved. The V end lost 3 bases, the J end lost 5 bases, and 11 bases lay between the germline ends. The CDR3 has 14 amino acids. Looked up from germline, CDR1 is SGHVS and CDR2 is FQNEAQ. CDR3 sequence reads: CASSFNLLDQPQHF. The CDR3 DNA reads as TGTGCCAGCAGCTTTAATCTTTTAGATCAGCCCCAGCATTTT.

The V gene is TRBV21-1, the J gene TRBJ2-3; the table assigns TRBD1, which was not confirmed against the DNA. TRBV21-1 is given as a pseudogene. This CDR3 comprises 17 residues. In DNA form, the CDR3 reads TGTGCCAGCAGCAATTCAACAGGACCCCCTAGCACAGATACGCAGTATTTT. Protein product: CASSNSTGPPSTDTQYF.

This clone was detected only once. This sequence joins TRBV18 and TRBJ2-1; 10 bases match TRBD1. This CDR3 spans 16 amino acids. J gave up 7 bases and V 6 bases, and 12 bases lay outside the gene matches. CDR1 is KGHSH and CDR2 is LQKENI in the germline V gene. The CDR3 DNA reads as TGTGCCAGCTCCTCGATCCGGGACAGGGGTTTGAATGAGCAGTTCTTC. It specifies CASSSIRDRGLNEQFF.

The CDR3 sequence is CASSVYRGELFF. The CDR3 bases are TGTGCCAGCAGCGTTTACAGAGGGGAGCTGTTTTTT. The chain joins TRBV9 to TRBJ2-2; D is undetermined. Trimming shortened V by 2 bases and J by 8 bases, and 7 bases separated the two germline ends. Germline values: CDR1 SGDLS, CDR2 YYNGEE. The CDR3 totals 12 residues.

This clone occurred a few times. The chain joins TRBV19 to TRBJ2-1; tentatively, D is TRBD2 (5 bases). The CDR3 consists of 14 residues. The V gene lost 0 bases and the J gene lost 3 bases, with 6 bases spanning the gap. Looked up from germline, CDR1 is LNHDA and CDR2 is SQIVND (reference sequence). CDR3 loop: CASSIELGYNEQFF. The CDR3 nucleotides are TGTGCCAGTAGTATAGAACTAGGCTACAATGAGCAGTTCTTC. The full variable domain, completed using reference TRBV19 and TRBJ2-1, is DGGITQSPKYLFRKEGQNVTLSCEQNLNHDAMYWYRQDPGQGLRLIYYSQIVNDFQKGDIAEGYSVSREKKESFPLTVTSAQKNPTAFYLCASSIELGYNEQFFGPGTRLTVL.

V usage is TRBV20-1 and J usage is TRBJ1-5; no clear D gene. Germline V gene sequence: CDR1 DFQATT, CDR2 SNEGSKA (reference sequence). The CDR3 has 15 amino acids. V shed 3 bases and J shed 2 bases, with 14 bases lying between them. The CDR3 loop reads CSASHSQGGNQPQHF. For the CDR3, the DNA is TGCAGTGCTAGTCACAGTCAAGGCGGCAATCAGCCCCAGCATTTT.

The chain's CDR3 is CASSLGGGTDTQYF. The CDR3 DNA reads TGTGCCAGCAGCCTGGGGGGGGGCACAGATACGCAGTATTTT. The chain carries TRBV11-3 and TRBJ2-3, with 7 bases aligning to TRBD2. This CDR3 contains 14 residues. After removal of 5 bases from V and 1 base from J, the junction contained 3 bases not matched to a gene. Per the germline V gene, CDR1 is SGHNT and CDR2 is YENEEA.

This clone was counted only a few times. The V and J genes are TRBV7-9 and TRBJ2-3; 10 bases are a match to TRBD1. CDR3 length: 14 amino acids. Germline V CDR1 and CDR2: SEHNR, FQNEAQ (reference sequence). V was clipped by 5 bases and J by 5 bases; unmatched bases: 4. CDR3 coding DNA: TGTGCCAGCAGCCGACAGGGGGCGGGAGATACGCAGTATTTT. As protein: CASSRQGAGDTQYF. The full variable domain, with the rest looked up from reference TRBV7-9 and TRBJ2-3, is DTGVSQNPRHKITKRGQNVTFRCDPISEHNRLYWYRQTLGQGPEFLTYFQNEAQLEKSRLLSDRFSAERPKGSFSTLEIQRTEQGDSAMYLCASSRQGAGDTQYFGPGTRLTVL.

The chain recombines TRBV4-2 with TRBJ1-2; TRBD1 matches at 7 bases. The length of the CDR3 is 13 residues. The germline CDR1 and CDR2 sequences are LGHNA and YNFKEQ. With 4 bases clipped from V and 4 bases from J, the junction kept 3 bases outside the gene matches. The chain's CDR3 is CASSPGQVYGYTF. The CDR3 DNA follows: TGTGCCAGCAGCCCTGGACAGGTCTATGGCTACACCTTC.

The chain employs TRBV7-6 and TRBJ2-7; 7 bases align to TRBD1. The ends lost 3 bases at V and 0 bases at J; junction bases unmatched: 2. The CDR3 is 14 residues long. Per the germline V gene, CDR1 is SGHVS and CDR2 is FNYEAQ. Here the CDR3 reads CASSFRQGSYEQYF. CDR3 bases: TGTGCCAGCAGCTTCCGACAGGGCTCCTACGAGCAGTACTTC.

This rearrangement joins TRBV27 to TRBJ2-1, with D maybe TRBD2 (6 bases). Germline V gene data show CDR1 as MNHEY and CDR2 as SMNVEV (reference sequence). The CDR3 is 17 residues long. Trimming shortened V by 7 bases and J by 0 bases, and 19 bases separated the two germline ends. The CDR3 here is CASTPLGGWGSYNEQFF. The CDR3 DNA follows: TGTGCCAGCACCCCCTTAGGAGGGTGGGGCTCCTACAATGAGCAGTTCTTC.